Listed here is a single T cell receptor (beta chain). V was pared by 4 bases and J by 2 bases, with 0 bases of the junction left unmatched. This CDR3 comprises 14 residues. The germline gives CDR1 SGHDN, CDR2 FVKESK. This specimen comes from a study of beta chain features in type 1 diabetes. The investigators reverse transcribed all of the isolated RNA, so they sequenced expressed TCRB transcripts. The method was immunoSEQ multiplex PCR; TCRdb's version includes in-frame clones alone and lacks a portion of them. Among under 150,000 clones listed, around 7% were seen once. The sample taken for sequencing was central memory CD4+ T cells from blood. The TCR was taken from a young woman in good health. The chain employs TRBV14 and TRBJ2-1; 9 bases are shared with TRBD2. CDR3 DNA sequence: TGTGCCAGCAGCCTAGCGGGAGCCTACAATGAGCAGTTCTTC. Translated: CASSLAGAYNEQFF.